The 16 T cell receptor beta chains below were found in one sample sequenced in a study of CD8 T cells in ankylosing spondylitis. Findings and caveats of the study: Among TCR beta sequences, a motif of under 10 highly homologous variants appeared characteristic of ankylosing spondylitis blood.

Antigen specificity for these receptors is unknown. TCRdb reanalysed the 5' RACE reads using MiXCR and keeps one entry per CDR3 protein. The table includes fewer than 500,000 distinct CDR3 sequences, 20% to 25% detected once. The source material was blood, either unsorted or a sorted T cell fraction (not recorded which). Receptors originate from a male donor with ankylosing spondylitis.

The chain joins TRBV10-2 to TRBJ2-7, with a possible D match to TRBD1 (5 bases). V gave up 7 bases and J gave up 1 base, with 14 bases separating them. Germline CDR1 reads WSHSY; CDR2 reads SAAADI. The CDR3 extends over 14 amino acids. The CDR3 sequence: CASTVLDKSYEQYF. CDR3 DNA sequence: TGCGCCAGCACCGTCCTGGACAAGTCCTACGAGCAGTACTTC.

The chain uses TRBV20-1 and TRBJ2-1; 12 nucleotides align to TRBD2. Germline-derived CDR1 and CDR2 are DFQATT and SNEGSKA (reference sequence). J lost 7 bases, V lost 1 base, and 5 bases had no gene match. CDR3 length equals 15 residues. The CDR3, as DNA: TGCAGTGCTAGAGTTACTAGCGGGAGGATTAATGAGCAGTTCTTC. This codes for CSARVTSGRINEQFF.

This clonotype came up a few times. The rearrangement uses TRBV12-3 or TRBV12-4 and TRBJ2-1; tentatively, D is TRBD1 or TRBD2 (5 bases each). The V end was cut by 7 bases, the J end by 6 bases, with 22 bases between. This CDR3 spans 16 amino acids. The DNA of the CDR3 is TGTGCCAGCATCAACTACGGGACCAGCCGGGGCAATGAGCAGTTCTTC. It codes for CASINYGTSRGNEQFF.

This rearrangement joins TRBV6-5 to TRBJ1-6, with 8 bases fitting TRBD1. The trim removed 3 bases at V and 10 bases at J, leaving 11 bases unmatched. Germline CDR1 and CDR2: MNHEY and SVGAGI. This CDR3 has 16 residues. The CDR3 sequence: CASSYLAGGAGSPLHF. The DNA for the CDR3 is TGTGCCAGCAGTTATTTGGCAGGGGGCGCGGGATCACCCCTCCACTTT.

V usage is TRBV25-1 and J usage is TRBJ2-3; TRBD2 matches 8 bases. Trimming cost V 5 bases and J 3 bases; bases outside gene matches: 7. CDR1 MGHDK and CDR2 SYGVNS come from the germline V gene. The CDR3 contains 15 residues. CDR3 sequence (DNA): TGTGCCAGCAGTCTCTTCGCTAGCGGGACAGATACGCAGTATTTT. Its protein product is CASSLFASGTDTQYF.

A few counts support this clonotype. V and J are TRBV27 and TRBJ1-6; 8 bases match TRBD1. The CDR3 extends over 15 amino acids. Germline CDR1 reads MNHEY; CDR2 reads SMNVEV (reference sequence). The V segment lost 5 bases and the J segment 4 bases; nucleotides outside the gene matches: 4. The CDR3 DNA follows: TGTGCCAGCAGTCCAACAGGGGGGTATAATTCACCCCTCCACTTT. Protein: CASSPTGGYNSPLHF.

This clonotype has only a few counts. V is TRBV29-1 and J is TRBJ1-2, with a weak D call TRBD1 (6 bases). The CDR3 runs to 14 residues. CDR1 is SQVTM, CDR2 ANQGSEA, per germline. V lost 4 bases, J lost 7 bases, and 19 bases lay in between. CDR3 protein: CSVGFRTGPAGYTF. In DNA form, the CDR3 reads TGCAGCGTTGGTTTTAGAACAGGGCCCGCTGGCTACACCTTC.

This clonotype was detected a few times. The chain couples TRBV20-1 to TRBJ2-7; tentative D call: TRBD1 (5 bases). Trimming took off 4 bases at V and 3 bases at J, with 22 bases between the two ends. The CDR3 totals 16 residues. Per the germline V gene, CDR1 is DFQATT and CDR2 is SNEGSKA (reference sequence). The chain's CDR3 is CSAITSFGQGFYEQYF. CDR3 bases: TGCAGTGCTATAACTTCGTTTGGCCAGGGATTCTACGAGCAGTACTTC.

The chain combines TRBV19 with TRBJ2-1; TRBD2 matches 8 bases. The ends lost 6 bases at V and 4 bases at J; junction bases unmatched: 14. This CDR3 has 17 residues. Germline V gives CDR1 LNHDA, CDR2 SQIVND (reference sequence). The CDR3 reads CASSPTLLAVSYNEQFF. Here the CDR3 DNA reads TGTGCCAGTAGCCCTACCCTACTAGCGGTATCTTACAATGAGCAGTTCTTC.

The rearrangement joins TRBV3-1 to TRBJ1-6, with D unclear. CDR1 and CDR2 (germline): LGHDT, YNNKEL (reference sequence). V lost 2 bases and J 10 bases, leaving 12 bases between the germline ends. This CDR3 spans 14 amino acids. The CDR3 DNA sequence: TGTGCCAGCAGCCAACACCTTTCAGTCTCACCCCTCCACTTT. It specifies CASSQHLSVSPLHF.

This chain links TRBV6-2 or TRBV6-3 with TRBJ2-6, with D maybe TRBD1 (5 bases). The CDR3 totals 16 residues. The V end lost 0 bases, the J end lost 2 bases, and 8 bases lay between the germline ends. Germline values: CDR1 MNHEY, CDR2 SVGEGT. CDR3 amino acids: CASSYSTAPGANVLTF. CDR3 nucleotide sequence: TGTGCCAGCAGTTACTCGACAGCGCCTGGGGCCAACGTCCTGACTTTC.

The chain links TRBV14 to TRBJ2-1; no clear D. CDR3 length equals 13 residues. Germline V lookup: CDR1 SGHDN, CDR2 FVKESK. Deletions cut 4 bases from V and 10 bases from J, with 14 bases between. The CDR3 protein is CASSPTFSGEQFF. The CDR3 DNA reads as TGTGCCAGCAGCCCGACCTTCTCCGGGGAGCAGTTCTTC.

A few counts support this clonotype. V is TRBV4-1 and J is TRBJ2-6, with D perhaps matching TRBD1 (5 bases). The CDR3 is 15 residues long. Between the trimmed V and J ends, which lost 6 bases and 4 bases, there was a span of 13 bases. CDR1 and CDR2 (germline): MGHRA, YSYEKL. This CDR3 is CASSLAGPGANVLTF. The CDR3 region has the DNA TGCGCCAGCAGTCTCGCAGGGCCCGGGGCCAACGTCCTGACTTTC.

This clonotype was observed a few times. The chain has TRBV7-7 and TRBJ2-3, with D perhaps matching TRBD2 (6 bases). Germline lookup yields CDR1 SSHAT and CDR2 FNYEAQ (reference sequence). Trimming pared 5 bases from V and 0 bases from J, leaving 15 bases between. The CDR3 has 16 residues. CDR3: CASSPRGYFSTDTQYF. CDR3 in DNA: TGTGCCAGCAGCCCCCGGGGGTACTTTAGCACAGATACGCAGTATTTT.

The V gene is TRBV15, the J gene TRBJ2-3; D gene ambiguous. V was shortened by 0 bases and J by 2 bases, with 12 bases between the two germline ends. Germline CDR1 reads LNHNV; CDR2 reads YYDKDF (reference sequence). The CDR3 is made up of 16 amino acids. The CDR3 DNA follows: TGTGCCACCAGCAGAGATGAGTTGCACCTCACAGATACGCAGTATTTT. Protein product: CATSRDELHLTDTQYF.

The genes are TRBV4-1 and TRBJ1-5; D not resolved. Germline V gives CDR1 MGHRA, CDR2 YSYEKL. The CDR3 sequence is 15 residues long. The V gene lost 0 bases and the J gene lost 2 bases, with 8 bases spanning the gap. The CDR3 protein is CASSQDEMGNQPQHF. The CDR3 DNA sequence: TGCGCCAGCAGCCAAGATGAGATGGGCAATCAGCCCCAGCATTTT.